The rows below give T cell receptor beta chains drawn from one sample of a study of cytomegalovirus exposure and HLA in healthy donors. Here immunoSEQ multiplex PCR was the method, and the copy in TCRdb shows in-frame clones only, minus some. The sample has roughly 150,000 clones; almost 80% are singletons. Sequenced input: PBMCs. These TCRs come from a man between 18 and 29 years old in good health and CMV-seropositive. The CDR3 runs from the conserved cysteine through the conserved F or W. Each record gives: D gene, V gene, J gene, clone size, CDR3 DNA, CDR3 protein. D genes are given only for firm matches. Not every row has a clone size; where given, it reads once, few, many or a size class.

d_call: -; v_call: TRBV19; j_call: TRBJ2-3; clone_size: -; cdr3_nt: TGTGCCAGCCGAACGGACAGTACAGATACGCAGTATTTT; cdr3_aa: CASRTDSTDTQYF
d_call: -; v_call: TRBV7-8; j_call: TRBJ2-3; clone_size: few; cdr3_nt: TGTGCCAGCAGCTCTTCCTTGGACCAGCAGGGGAAAGATACGCAGTATTTT; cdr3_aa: CASSSSLDQQGKDTQYF
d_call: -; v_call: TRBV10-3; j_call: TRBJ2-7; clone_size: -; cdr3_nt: TGTGCCATCAGTGAGTCTCGGGCAGGGTCAGGCTACGAGCAGTACTTC; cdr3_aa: CAISESRAGSGYEQYF
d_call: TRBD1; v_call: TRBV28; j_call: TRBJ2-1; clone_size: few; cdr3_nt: TGTGCCAGCAGTTTAACAGGGGGGATTTACAATGAGCAGTTCTTC; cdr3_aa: CASSLTGGIYNEQFF
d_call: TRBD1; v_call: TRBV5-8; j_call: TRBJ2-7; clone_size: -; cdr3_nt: TGTGCCAGCAGCTTGGAAACAGGGGTGAGACCCCACGAGCAGTACTTC; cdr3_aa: CASSLETGVRPHEQYF
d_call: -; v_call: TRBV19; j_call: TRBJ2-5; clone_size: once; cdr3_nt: TGTGCCAGTAGTGACATAAGCGGAGAGACCCAGTACTTC; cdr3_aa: CASSDISGETQYF
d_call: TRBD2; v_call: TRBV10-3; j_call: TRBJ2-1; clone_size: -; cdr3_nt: TGTGCCATCAGCGAATGGCGGACTAGCGGGAGGAGGTACAATGAGCAGTTCTTC; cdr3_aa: CAISEWRTSGRRYNEQFF
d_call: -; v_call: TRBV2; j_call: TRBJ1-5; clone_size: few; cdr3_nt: TGTGCCAGCAGCGTTGACAGGCCTGCTAATCAGCCCCAGCATTTT; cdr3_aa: CASSVDRPANQPQHF
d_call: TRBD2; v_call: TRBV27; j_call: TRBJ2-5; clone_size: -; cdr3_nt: TGTGCCAGCAGTTTATCTCCGGGGGGAGTGGGGACCCAGTACTTC; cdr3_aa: CASSLSPGGVGTQYF
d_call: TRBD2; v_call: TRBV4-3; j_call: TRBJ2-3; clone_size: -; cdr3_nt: TGCGCCAGCAGCCAAGATCACGCCCCCCTAGCGGGAGGGCGGGGAGATACGCAGTATTTT; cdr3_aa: CASSQDHAPLAGGRGDTQYF
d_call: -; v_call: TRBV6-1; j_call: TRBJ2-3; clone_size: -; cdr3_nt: TGTGCCAGCAGTGAATCGGGGGGCTGGGATACGCAGTATTTT; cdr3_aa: CASSESGGWDTQYF
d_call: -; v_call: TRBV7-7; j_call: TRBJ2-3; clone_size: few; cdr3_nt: TGTGCTAGCAGCCCAACCGGGACTAGCACAGATACGCAGTATTTT; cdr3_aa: CASSPTGTSTDTQYF
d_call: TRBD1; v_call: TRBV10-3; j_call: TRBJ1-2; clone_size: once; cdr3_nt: TGTGCCACTGGGACAGGCTATGGCTACACCTTC; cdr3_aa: CATGTGYGYTF
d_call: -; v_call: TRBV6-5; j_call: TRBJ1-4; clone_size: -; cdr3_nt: TGTGCCAGCAGTTACGCGGGGAGAAGGGCTGAAAAACTGTTTTTT; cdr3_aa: CASSYAGRRAEKLFF
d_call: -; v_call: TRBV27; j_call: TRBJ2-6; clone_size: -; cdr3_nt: TGTGCCAGCAGTCCAGTGGAGGGGCAATCTGGGGCCAACGTCCTGACTTTC; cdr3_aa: CASSPVEGQSGANVLTF
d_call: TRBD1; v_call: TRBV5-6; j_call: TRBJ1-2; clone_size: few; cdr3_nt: TGTGCCAGCAGCTCGGACGGTGTCGGGACAGGGTACGGCTACACCTTC; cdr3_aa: CASSSDGVGTGYGYTF
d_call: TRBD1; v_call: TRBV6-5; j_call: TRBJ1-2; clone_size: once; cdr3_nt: TGTGCCAGTGGGACAGACTATGGCTACACCTTC; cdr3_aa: CASGTDYGYTF
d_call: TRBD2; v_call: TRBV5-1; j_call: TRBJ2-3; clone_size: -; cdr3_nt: TGCGCCAGCAGCTTGGGACTAGCGGGAGTTGATACGCAGTATTTT; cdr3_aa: CASSLGLAGVDTQYF
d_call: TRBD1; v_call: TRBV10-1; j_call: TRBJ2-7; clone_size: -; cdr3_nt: TGCGCCAGCAGTGAGGCGACAGGGGCCTACGAGCAGTACTTC; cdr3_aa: CASSEATGAYEQYF
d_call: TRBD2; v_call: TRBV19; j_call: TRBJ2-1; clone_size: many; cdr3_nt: TGTGCCAGTAGTATCGCTAGCGGTGATGAGCAGTTCTTC; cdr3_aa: CASSIASGDEQFF
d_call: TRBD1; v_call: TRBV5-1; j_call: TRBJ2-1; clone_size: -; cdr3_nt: TGCGCCAGCAGCTTGGGAGTCGGGACAGGGGTATGGTCCAATGAGCAGTTCTTC; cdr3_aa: CASSLGVGTGVWSNEQFF
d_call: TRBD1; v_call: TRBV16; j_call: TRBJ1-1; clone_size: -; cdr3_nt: TGTGCCAGCAGCCAAATGGACAGGGTGAACACTGAAGCTTTCTTT; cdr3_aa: CASSQMDRVNTEAFF
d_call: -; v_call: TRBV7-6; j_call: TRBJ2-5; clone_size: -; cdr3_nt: TGTGCCAGCAGCTTAGAGCGCCTCGGAGAGACCCAGTACTTC; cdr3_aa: CASSLERLGETQYF
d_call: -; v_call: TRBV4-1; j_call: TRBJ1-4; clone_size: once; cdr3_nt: TGCGCCAGCAGCCAGGAACAGGGAAGGAGTGAAAAACTGTTTTTT; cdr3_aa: CASSQEQGRSEKLFF
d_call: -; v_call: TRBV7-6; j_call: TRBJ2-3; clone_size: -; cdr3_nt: TGTGCCAGCAGCCGGGGCACAGATACGCAGTATTTT; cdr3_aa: CASSRGTDTQYF
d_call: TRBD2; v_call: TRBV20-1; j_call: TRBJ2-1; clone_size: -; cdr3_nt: TGCAGTGCGCGGGAGATTTATGAGCAGTTCTTC; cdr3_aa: CSAREIYEQFF
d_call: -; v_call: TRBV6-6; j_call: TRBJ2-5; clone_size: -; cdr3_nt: TGTGCCAGCAGCGATCGGGGAAGGCAAGAGACCCAGTACTTC; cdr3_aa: CASSDRGRQETQYF
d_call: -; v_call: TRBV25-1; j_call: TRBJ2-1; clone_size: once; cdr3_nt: TGTGCCAGCAGTGAGGCGAGCGGATACAATGAGCAGTTCTTC; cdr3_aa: CASSEASGYNEQFF
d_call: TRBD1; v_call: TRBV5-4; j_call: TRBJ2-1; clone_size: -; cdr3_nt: TGTGCCAGCAGCGACGACAGGGGGACTAATGAGCAGTTCTTC; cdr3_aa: CASSDDRGTNEQFF
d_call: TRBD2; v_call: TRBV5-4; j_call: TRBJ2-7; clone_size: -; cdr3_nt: TGTGCCAGCAGCCCCGGGACTAGTGGGGGGTACTACGAGCAGTACTTC; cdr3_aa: CASSPGTSGGYYEQYF
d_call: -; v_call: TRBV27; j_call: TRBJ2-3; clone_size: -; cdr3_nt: TGTGCCAGCCGGAGGACAGCGGATACGCAGTATTTT; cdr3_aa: CASRRTADTQYF
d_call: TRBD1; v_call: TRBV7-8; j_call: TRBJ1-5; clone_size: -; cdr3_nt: TGTGCCAGCAGCTTAGTTGTGACAGGGGGCGGCAATCAGCCCCAGCATTTT; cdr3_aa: CASSLVVTGGGNQPQHF
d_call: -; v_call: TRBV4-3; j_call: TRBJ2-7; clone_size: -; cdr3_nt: TGCGCCAGCAGCCAAGATAGGGGGTTTCTGTACGAGCAGTACTTC; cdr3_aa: CASSQDRGFLYEQYF
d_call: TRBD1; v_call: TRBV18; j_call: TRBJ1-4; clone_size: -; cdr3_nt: TGTGCCAGCTCACCACTTCCGGGACAGTATGAAAAACTGTTTTTT; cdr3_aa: CASSPLPGQYEKLFF
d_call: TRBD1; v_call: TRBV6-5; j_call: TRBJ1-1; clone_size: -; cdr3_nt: TGTGCCAGCAGTTCCCAGGGGGGAGCTTTCTTT; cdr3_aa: CASSSQGGAFF
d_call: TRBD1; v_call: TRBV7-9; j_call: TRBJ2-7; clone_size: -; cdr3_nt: TGTGCCAGCAGCCCACGGACAGGGGAGTACGAGCAGTACTTC; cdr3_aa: CASSPRTGEYEQYF